The 11 T cell receptor beta chains presented below share a single source sample, sequenced in a study of T cells in Graves' hyperthyroidism and ophthalmopathy. TCR beta CDR3 regions were amplified from RNA. HTBI primers were employed in a first-round RT-PCR of the TCR CDR3. TCRdb re-analysed the multiplex PCR reads in MiXCR, keeping a single row per CDR3 protein. This sample carries under 700,000 distinct CDR3 sequences, about 43% of them seen once, and the ten largest clones take 6.5% to 9%. Sequences were obtained from peripheral blood or thyroid tissue (not recorded which). Receptors originate from a woman younger than 35 with Graves' hyperthyroidism.

The rearrangement uses TRBV25-1 and TRBJ1-2; TRBD1 matches 9 bases. The ends lost 2 bases at V and 4 bases at J; junction bases unmatched: 5. Looked up from germline, CDR1 is MGHDK and CDR2 is SYGVNS. The CDR3 is 15 amino acids. CDR3 amino acids: CASSEAATGGYGYTF. CDR3 in DNA: TGTGCCAGCAGTGAAGCGGCGACAGGGGGCTATGGCTACACCTTC.

The chain uses TRBV7-3 and TRBJ1-5; 9 bases line up with TRBD1. The CDR3 is 14 residues long. Germline V gives CDR1 SGHTA, CDR2 FQGTGA. The J segment lost 2 bases and the V segment lost 6 bases, leaving 2 bases of the junction unmatched. The CDR3 spells CASRRDRGNQPQHF. CDR3 nucleotides: TGTGCCAGCAGACGGGACAGGGGCAATCAGCCCCAGCATTTT.

This clonotype was counted ten times or more. V gene TRBV20-1 combines with J gene TRBJ2-7, with 7 bases fitting TRBD2. J was trimmed by 3 bases and V by 0 bases; bases with no gene match: 11. The CDR3 covers 16 residues. Germline CDR1 and CDR2: DFQATT and SNEGSKA (reference sequence). This chain's CDR3 is CSARDGLTGTNYEQYF. CDR3 bases: TGCAGTGCTAGAGATGGTCTGACCGGGACTAACTACGAGCAGTACTTC.

A word on this clonotype: Without the conserved terminal phenylalanine or tryptophan, this CDR3 likely stems from a read error. This rearrangement joins TRBV29-1 to TRBJ1-2; 8 nucleotides agree with TRBD1. In germline, CDR1 is SQVTM, CDR2 ANQGSEA. CDR3 length: 13 amino acids. Losses at the gene ends were 7 bases for V and 0 bases for J; bases not matched to a gene: 4. The CDR3 reads CSGRQGSNYGYTS. The CDR3 region has the DNA TGCAGCGGTCGACAGGGGTCTAACTATGGCTACACCTCT.

At least ten counts were recorded for this clonotype. The CDR3 sequence: CASRHPPGETQYF. In nucleotides, the CDR3 is TGTGCCAGCAGACACCCCCCGGGCGAGACCCAGTACTTC. The chain carries TRBV7-8 and TRBJ2-5; D is unclear. Germline V CDR1 and CDR2: SGHVS, FQNEAQ. The ends were cut back, 6 bases at V and 5 bases at J, with 13 bases in the middle. The CDR3 spans 13 residues.

The chain is built from TRBV19 and TRBJ1-4; 7 nucleotides agree with TRBD1. CDR1 is LNHDA, CDR2 SQIVND, per germline (reference sequence). Trimming at V came to 2 bases and at J to 8 bases, leaving 14 bases not matched to a gene. The length of the CDR3 is 17 residues. The CDR3 nucleotides are TGTGCCAGTAGTATATGGGGACAGCCTCATCGCATGGAAAAACTGTTTTTT. This gives the protein CASSIWGQPHRMEKLFF.

The chain is built from TRBV7-9 and TRBJ1-1, with D possibly matching TRBD1 (6 bases). The CDR3 is 14 amino acids. Germline values: CDR1 SEHNR, CDR2 FQNEAQ (reference sequence). Trimming pared 7 bases from V and 1 base from J, leaving 13 bases between. Here the CDR3 reads CASTEYRENTEAFF. The CDR3 coding sequence is TGTGCCAGCACGGAATACAGGGAGAACACTGAAGCTTTCTTT.

On this clonotype: The missing conserved phenylalanine or tryptophan at the end of this CDR3 makes a read error likely. The J gene is TRBJ2-5, the V gene TRBV20-1, with 10 bases lining up with TRBD2. With V trimmed by 3 bases and J by 5 bases, 9 bases remained unmatched. This CDR3 comprises 15 residues. Germline CDR1 reads DFQATT; CDR2 reads SNEGSKA (reference sequence). CDR3 in amino acids: CSAREASGGRETQYL. CDR3 in DNA: TGCAGTGCTAGGGAGGCTAGCGGGGGCCGGGAGACCCAGTACCTC.

The chain recombines TRBV7-3 with TRBJ1-5, with 7 bases fitting TRBD1. Germline V gene lookup returns CDR1 SGHTA and CDR2 FQGTGA. Trimming removed 5 bases from V and 2 bases from J; junction bases left unmatched: 6. This CDR3 is built from 15 residues. The CDR3 sequence: CASSVGQWGNQPQHF. CDR3 nucleotides: TGTGCCAGCAGCGTGGGACAGTGGGGCAATCAGCCCCAGCATTTT.

The chain uses TRBV19 and TRBJ2-5; TRBD1 matches at 7 bases. V was clipped by 4 bases and J by 5 bases; unmatched bases: 10. There are 15 residues in the CDR3. Per the germline V gene, CDR1 is LNHDA and CDR2 is SQIVND (reference sequence). CDR3 amino acids: CASSSHRGRKETQYF. CDR3 coding DNA: TGTGCCAGTAGTAGCCACAGGGGAAGAAAGGAGACCCAGTACTTC.

This chain uses TRBV24-1 with TRBJ2-2; TRBD2 agrees at 10 bases. Germline CDR1 and CDR2: KGHDR and SFDVKD. Losses at the gene ends were 9 bases for V and 3 bases for J; bases not matched to a gene: 3. The CDR3 is made up of 14 amino acids. CDR3 sequence reads: CATRSGRDTGELFF. For the CDR3, the DNA is TGTGCCACCCGAAGCGGGAGGGACACCGGGGAGCTGTTTTTT.